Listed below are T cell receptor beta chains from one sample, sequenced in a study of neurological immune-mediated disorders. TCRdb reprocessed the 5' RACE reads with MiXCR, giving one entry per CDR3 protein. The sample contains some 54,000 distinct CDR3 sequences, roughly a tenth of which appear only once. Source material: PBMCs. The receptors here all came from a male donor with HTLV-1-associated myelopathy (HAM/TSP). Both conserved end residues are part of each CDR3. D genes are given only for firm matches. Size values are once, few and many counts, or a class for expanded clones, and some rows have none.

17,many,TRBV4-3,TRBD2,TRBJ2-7,CASSQGARRGTTYEQYF,TGCGCCAGCAGCCAAGGAGCCCGTCGGGGGACTACCTACGAGCAGTACTTC
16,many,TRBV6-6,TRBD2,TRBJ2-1,CASSYTGGGAYNEQFF,TGTGCCAGCAGTTATACGGGCGGGGGGGCCTACAATGAGCAGTTCTTC
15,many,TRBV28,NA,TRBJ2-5,CASSSPQLGSETQYF,TGTGCCAGCAGTTCCCCCCAACTAGGGTCAGAGACCCAGTACTTC
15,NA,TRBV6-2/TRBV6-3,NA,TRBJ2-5,CASSYSLEGQETQYF,TGTGCCAGCAGTTATTCCCTAGAGGGGCAAGAGACCCAGTACTTC
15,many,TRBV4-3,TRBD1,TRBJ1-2,CASSQADRGGYGYTF,TGCGCCAGCAGCCAGGCCGACAGGGGCGGGTATGGCTACACCTTC
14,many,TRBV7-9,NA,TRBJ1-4,CASSLRSTNEKLFF,TGTGCCAGCAGCTTAAGGTCAACTAATGAAAAACTGTTTTTT
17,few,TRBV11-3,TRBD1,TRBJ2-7,CASSPGQGAPGTYEQYF,TGTGCCAGCAGCCCAGGCCAGGGGGCGCCGGGGACCTACGAGCAGTACTTC
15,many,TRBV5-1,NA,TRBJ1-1,CASSLQGIRDTEAFF,TGCGCCAGCAGCTTACAGGGAATTCGTGACACTGAAGCTTTCTTT
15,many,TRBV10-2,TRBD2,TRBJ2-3,CASRLTSGGTDTQYF,TGCGCCAGCCGTTTGACTAGCGGAGGCACAGATACGCAGTATTTT
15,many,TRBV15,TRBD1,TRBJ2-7,CATSRDTAGGIEQYF,TGTGCCACCAGCAGAGATACCGCAGGGGGCATTGAGCAGTACTTC
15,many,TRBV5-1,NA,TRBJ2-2,CASSPLDGSSGELFF,TGCGCCAGCAGCCCCCTGGACGGGAGCTCCGGGGAGCTGTTTTTT
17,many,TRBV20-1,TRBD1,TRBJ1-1,CSARGRRGQGLNTEAFF,TGCAGTGCTAGAGGCCGCCGGGGACAGGGGCTGAACACTGAAGCTTTCTTT
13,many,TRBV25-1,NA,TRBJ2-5,CASSDLGRETQYF,TGTGCCAGCAGTGATCTGGGGCGAGAGACCCAGTACTTC
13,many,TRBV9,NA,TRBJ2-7,CASSVDLFPEQYF,TGTGCCAGCAGCGTGGACCTCTTCCCCGAGCAGTACTTC
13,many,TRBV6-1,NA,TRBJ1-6,CASRPFGTPPLHF,TGTGCCAGCAGACCCTTCGGGACACCACCCCTCCACTTT
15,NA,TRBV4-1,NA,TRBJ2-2,CASSQAGANTGERFF,TGCGCCAGCAGCCAAGCGGGGGCCAACACCGGGGAGCGGTTTTTT
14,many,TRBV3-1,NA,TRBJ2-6,CASSPQLGANVLTF,TGTGCCAGCAGCCCTCAGTTGGGGGCCAACGTCCTGACTTTC
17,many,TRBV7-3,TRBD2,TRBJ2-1,CASSLSRMGAGEDEQFF,TGTGCCAGCAGCTTAAGTCGGATGGGAGCGGGGGAGGATGAGCAGTTCTTC
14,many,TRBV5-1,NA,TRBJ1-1,CASSWETGNTEAFF,TGCGCCAGCAGCTGGGAGACAGGGAACACTGAAGCTTTCTTT
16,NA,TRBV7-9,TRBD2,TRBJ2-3,CASSLWLAGSYNEQYF,TGTGCCAGCAGCTTATGGCTAGCGGGGTCCTACAATGAGCAGTATTTT
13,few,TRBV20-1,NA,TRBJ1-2,CSAFPDGIYGYTF,TGCAGTGCTTTCCCGGACGGAATATATGGCTACACCTTC
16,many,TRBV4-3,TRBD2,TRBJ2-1,CASSQTLAGGLNEQFF,TGCGCCAGCAGCCAAACTCTAGCGGGGGGGCTCAATGAGCAGTTCTTC
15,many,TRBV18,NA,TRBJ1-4,CASSPPGERREKLFF,TGTGCCAGCTCACCACCGGGGGAGAGGAGGGAAAAACTGTTTTTT
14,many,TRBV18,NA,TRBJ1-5,CASSPADSNQPQHF,TGTGCCAGCTCACCAGCAGATAGCAATCAGCCCCAGCATTTT
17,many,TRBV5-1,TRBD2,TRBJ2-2,CASSHEGSGSSTGELFF,TGCGCCAGCAGCCACGAGGGGAGCGGGAGTAGCACCGGGGAGCTGTTTTTT
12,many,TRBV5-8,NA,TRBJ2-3,CASEGLADTQYF,TGTGCCAGCGAGGGATTGGCAGATACGCAGTATTTT
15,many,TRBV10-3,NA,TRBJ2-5,CAISEFGRRQETQYF,TGTGCCATCAGTGAGTTTGGACGCCGTCAAGAGACCCAGTACTTC
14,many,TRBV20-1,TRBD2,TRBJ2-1,CSALAGDTYNEQFF,TGCAGTGCGCTAGCGGGGGACACCTACAATGAGCAGTTCTTC
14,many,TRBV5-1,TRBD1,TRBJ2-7,CASSPGQGSYEQYF,TGCGCCAGCAGCCCCGGACAGGGTTCCTACGAGCAGTACTTC
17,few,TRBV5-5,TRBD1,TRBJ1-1,CASSPTGTGGARAEAFF,TGTGCCAGCAGCCCTACCGGGACAGGGGGCGCCAGGGCTGAAGCTTTCTTT
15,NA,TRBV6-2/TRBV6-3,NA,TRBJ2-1,CASNRKDRVYNEQFF,TGTGCCAGCAATAGAAAGGACCGCGTATACAATGAGCAGTTCTTC
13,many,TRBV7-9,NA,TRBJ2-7,CASSLNNRAEQYF,TGTGCCAGCAGCTTAAACAACCGTGCCGAGCAGTACTTC
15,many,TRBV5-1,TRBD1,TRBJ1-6,CASSYGTGIPSPLHF,TGCGCCAGCAGCTACGGGACAGGGATACCCTCACCCCTCCACTTT
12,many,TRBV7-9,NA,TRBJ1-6,CASSPGGRALHF,TGTGCCAGCAGCCCCGGGGGAAGGGCCCTCCACTTT
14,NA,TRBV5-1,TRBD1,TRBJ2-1,CASSATGTGGKEFF,TGCGCCAGCAGCGCAACCGGGACAGGGGGAAAAGAGTTCTTC
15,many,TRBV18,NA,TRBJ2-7,CASSPLFQGGYEQYF,TGTGCCAGCTCACCCCTGTTCCAGGGGGGTTACGAGCAGTACTTC
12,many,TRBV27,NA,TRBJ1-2,CASSSGEYGYTF,TGTGCCAGCAGTTCGGGAGAGTATGGCTACACCTTC
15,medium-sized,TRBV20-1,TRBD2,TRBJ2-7,CSAHKAGDSSYEQYF,TGCAGTGCCCACAAAGCGGGAGATAGCTCCTACGAGCAGTACTTC
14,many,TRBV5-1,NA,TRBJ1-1,CASSLESVDTEAFF,TGCGCCAGCAGCTTGGAGTCGGTGGACACTGAAGCTTTCTTT
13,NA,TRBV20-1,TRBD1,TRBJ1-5,CSAWTGSGLPRHF,TGCAGTGCTTGGACAGGGAGCGGTCTGCCCCGGCATTTT
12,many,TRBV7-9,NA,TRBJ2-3,CASSLQGDTQYF,TGTGCCAGCAGCTTACAGGGGGATACGCAGTATTTT
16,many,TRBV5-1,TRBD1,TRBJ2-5,CASSPGGGTAQETQYF,TGCGCCAGCAGCCCAGGTGGTGGGACAGCCCAAGAGACCCAGTACTTC
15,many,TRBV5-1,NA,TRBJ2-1,CASSLAAGRNNEQFF,TGCGCCAGCAGCTTGGCGGCTGGACGGAACAATGAGCAGTTCTTC
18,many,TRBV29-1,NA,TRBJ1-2,CSVEDGRPFKPFNYGYTF,TGCAGCGTTGAAGATGGTCGTCCCTTCAAGCCCTTTAACTATGGCTACACCTTC
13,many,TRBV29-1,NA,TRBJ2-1,CSVEVPAYNEQFF,TGCAGCGTTGAGGTTCCAGCGTACAATGAGCAGTTCTTC
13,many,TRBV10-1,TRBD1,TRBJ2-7,CANFSDRAYEQYF,TGCGCCAACTTTTCGGACAGGGCCTACGAGCAGTACTTC
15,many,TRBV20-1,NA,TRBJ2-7,CSARPPGMSSYEQYF,TGCAGTGCTAGACCACCGGGGATGAGCTCCTACGAGCAGTACTTC
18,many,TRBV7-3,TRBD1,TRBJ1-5,CASSLRVAGGESNQPQHF,TGTGCCAGCAGCTTAAGGGTCGCAGGGGGTGAGAGCAATCAGCCCCAGCATTTT
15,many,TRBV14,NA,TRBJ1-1,CASSQGTKLNTEAFF,TGTGCCAGCAGCCAAGGAACGAAATTGAACACTGAAGCTTTCTTT
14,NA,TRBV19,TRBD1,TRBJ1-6,CATRDSLYNSPLHF,TGTGCCACACGGGACAGCCTTTATAATTCACCCCTCCACTTT
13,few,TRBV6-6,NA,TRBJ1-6,CASSQQGYSPLHF,TGTGCCAGCAGTCAACAGGGATATTCACCCCTCCACTTT